There are a few counts of the clone carrying this TCR beta chain. The sample comes from a study of patients and donors after allogeneic stem cell transplantation. The CDR3 runs to 17 residues. J gave up 2 bases and V 5 bases, and 6 bases lay outside the gene matches. The germline gives CDR1 SGHTA, CDR2 FQGNSA. Via MiXCR, TCRdb re-called the RT-PCR reads, giving one row per CDR3 protein. This repertoire shows roughly 960,000 distinct CDR3 sequences, roughly 18% found once; its top ten account for around 6%. This receptor was obtained from a human donor who was either an allogeneic HSCT recipient or a stem cell or donor lymphocyte infusion donor (not recorded which). It is not recorded whose cells these are; they may come from a transplant donor. Sequenced: blood, either unsorted or a sorted T cell fraction (not recorded which). The V and J genes are TRBV7-2 and TRBJ2-3, with 14 bases fitting TRBD2. The CDR3 loop is CASSLTSGGEFTDTQYF. The CDR3 coding sequence is TGTGCCAGCAGCCTGACTAGCGGGGGGGAATTCACAGATACGCAGTATTTT.